Below, one T cell receptor beta chain is given with its context. No antigen is known for it. The V and J ends lost 6 bases and 5 bases respectively, with 13 bases between them. Germline loops: CDR1 SEHNR, CDR2 FQNEAQ (reference sequence). The CDR3 sequence is 13 residues long. The entry originates in a study of beta chain features in type 1 diabetes. Study-wide context: Healthy donors resembled patients in age, gender and cell yields.

The isolated RNA, all of it, was reverse transcribed, so expressed TCRB transcripts were what got sequenced. Generated by immunoSEQ multiplex PCR, the TCRdb table keeps only in-frame clones and is missing some. The sample shows tens of thousands of clones, around a third of them seen only once. Findings and limits, study-wide: It was among patients, rather than healthy donors, that naive, central memory and Treg TCRB repertoires appeared more similar.

Sampling consisted of one heparinised blood draw per donor, averaging around 120 mL. Sorted CD4+ subsets: naive, central memory, regulatory, stem cell-like memory (CD45RO/CCR7/CD25/CD127/CD95/CD27 panel). This chain uses TRBV7-9 with TRBJ2-5, with D tentatively TRBD2 (5 bases). The sample taken for sequencing was stem cell memory CD4+ T cells from blood. This TCR came from a woman between 18 and 29 years old in good health. CDR3 residues: CASSLDSLETQYF. DNA of the CDR3: TGTGCCAGCAGTCTGGACTCCTTGGAGACCCAGTACTTC.